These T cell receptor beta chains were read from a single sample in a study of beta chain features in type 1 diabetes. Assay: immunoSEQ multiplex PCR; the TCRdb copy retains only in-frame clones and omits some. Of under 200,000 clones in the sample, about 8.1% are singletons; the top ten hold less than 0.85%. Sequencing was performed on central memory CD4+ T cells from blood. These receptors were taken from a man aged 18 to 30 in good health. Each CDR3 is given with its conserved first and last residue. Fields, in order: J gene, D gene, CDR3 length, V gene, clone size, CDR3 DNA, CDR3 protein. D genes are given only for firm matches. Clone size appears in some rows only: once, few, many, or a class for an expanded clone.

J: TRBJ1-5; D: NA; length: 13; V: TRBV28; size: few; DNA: TGTGCCAGCAGACAGGGAAACAATCAGCCCCAGCATTTT; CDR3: CASRQGNNQPQHF
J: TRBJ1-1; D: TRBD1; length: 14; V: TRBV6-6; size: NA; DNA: TGTGCCAGCAGGGACAGGGGGGCGGCCACTGAAGCTTTCTTT; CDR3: CASRDRGAATEAFF
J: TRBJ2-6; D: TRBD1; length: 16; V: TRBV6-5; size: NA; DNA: TGTGCCAGCAGTTCCCCGGGACAGTCTGGGGCCAACGTCCTGACTTTC; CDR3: CASSSPGQSGANVLTF
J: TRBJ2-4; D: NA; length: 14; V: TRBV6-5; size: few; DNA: TGTGCCAGCAGTGAAACTCTAGCCAAAAACATTCAGTACTTC; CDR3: CASSETLAKNIQYF
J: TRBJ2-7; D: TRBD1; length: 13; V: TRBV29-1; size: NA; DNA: TGCAGCGTCTCGGACAGGGGGGCCTACGAGCAGTACTTC; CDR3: CSVSDRGAYEQYF
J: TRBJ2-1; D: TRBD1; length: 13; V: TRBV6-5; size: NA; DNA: TGTGCCAGCACCGAGGACAGGGGCAATGAGCAGTTCTTC; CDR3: CASTEDRGNEQFF
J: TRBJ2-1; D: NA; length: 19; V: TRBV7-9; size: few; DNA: TGTGCCAGCAGCTTACGAGGCAGGGTAACCATTAACCCCTACAATGAGCAGTTCTTC; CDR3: CASSLRGRVTINPYNEQFF
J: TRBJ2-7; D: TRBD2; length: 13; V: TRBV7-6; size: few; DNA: TGTGCCAGCAGCATAGGGACTAGTCGGGAGCAGTACTTC; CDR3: CASSIGTSREQYF
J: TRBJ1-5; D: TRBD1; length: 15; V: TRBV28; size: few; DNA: TGTGCCAGCAGCTCGTCCGCGACAGGGTTTCAGCCCCAGCATTTT; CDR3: CASSSSATGFQPQHF
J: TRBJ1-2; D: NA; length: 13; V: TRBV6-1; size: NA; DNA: TGTGCCAGATCTAGCTCAGTCAACTATGGCTACACCTTC; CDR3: CARSSSVNYGYTF
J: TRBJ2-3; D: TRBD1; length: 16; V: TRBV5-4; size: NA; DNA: TGCGCCAGCAGCCCAGTCGGGACAGGGACCACAGATACGCAGTATTTT; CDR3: CASSPVGTGTTDTQYF
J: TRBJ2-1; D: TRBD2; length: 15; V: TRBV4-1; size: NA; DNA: TGCGCCAGCAGCCCCCTGCGGGGGTCCTACAATGAGCAGTTCTTC; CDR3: CASSPLRGSYNEQFF
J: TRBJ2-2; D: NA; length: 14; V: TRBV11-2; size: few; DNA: TGTGCCAGCAGCTTAGGGGGCTCGGCCGGGGAGCTGTTTTTT; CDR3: CASSLGGSAGELFF